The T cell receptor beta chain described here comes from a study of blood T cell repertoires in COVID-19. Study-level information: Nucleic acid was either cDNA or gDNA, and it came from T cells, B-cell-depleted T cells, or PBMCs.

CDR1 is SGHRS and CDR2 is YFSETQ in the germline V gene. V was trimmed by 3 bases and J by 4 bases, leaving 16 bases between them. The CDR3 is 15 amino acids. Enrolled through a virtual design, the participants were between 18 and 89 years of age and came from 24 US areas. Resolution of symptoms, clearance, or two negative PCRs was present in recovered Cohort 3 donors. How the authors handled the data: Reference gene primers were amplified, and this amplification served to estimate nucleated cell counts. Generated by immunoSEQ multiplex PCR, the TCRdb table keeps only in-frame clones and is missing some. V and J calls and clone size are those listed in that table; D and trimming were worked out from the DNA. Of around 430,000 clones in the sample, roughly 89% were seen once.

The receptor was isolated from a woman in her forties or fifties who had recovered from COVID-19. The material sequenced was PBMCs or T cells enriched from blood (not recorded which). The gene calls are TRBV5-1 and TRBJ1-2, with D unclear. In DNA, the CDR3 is TGCGCCAGCAGCTCCGAGGTTGACGGCCGCTATGGCTACACCTTC. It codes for CASSSEVDGRYGYTF.